This TCR beta chain was captured by sequencing in a study of blood T cell repertoires in COVID-19. The CDR3 totals 16 residues. The V segment lost 1 base and the J segment 2 bases; nucleotides outside the gene matches: 8. The germline V gene has CDR1 MNHEY and CDR2 SMNVEV (reference sequence). Clones were sequenced by immunoSEQ multiplex PCR, and TCRdb holds only the in-frame ones, with some missing. This sample has 150,000 to 200,000 clones; over 70% occur once, and the top ten carry 8% to 13%. The TCR was taken from a man between 45 and 60 years old who had recovered from COVID-19. Sequenced: PBMCs or T cells enriched from blood (not recorded which). The chain links TRBV27 to TRBJ2-7; TRBD1 matches at 7 bases. CDR3: CASSLFGDSVTYEQYF. The CDR3 bases are TGTGCCAGCAGTTTATTTGGGGACAGCGTAACCTACGAGCAGTACTTC.